This T cell receptor beta chain was sequenced during a study of PD-1 blockade in mismatch repair-deficient tumors. Turning to the study itself: Enrolled about 2013-2017, patients had progressing, pretreated mismatch repair-deficient cancers of 12 types. Points from the study as a whole: After pembrolizumab, tumor-resident clones rose rapidly, then generally contracted before radiologic responses.

The data were produced by immunoSEQ multiplex PCR, yet TCRdb's version contains in-frame clones alone and is incomplete. The sample includes around 100,000 clones, approximately 80% of them seen just once. PCR or immunohistochemistry showed mismatch repair deficiency in every enrolled patient. CDR3 length: 16 residues. J gave up 6 bases and V 6 bases, and 10 bases lay outside the gene matches. Germline V CDR1 and CDR2: MNHEY, SMNVEV (reference sequence). A word on this clone: Its antigen is as yet unknown.

The gene calls are TRBV27 and TRBJ2-3; 12 bases line up with TRBD2. This TCR derives from an adult with mismatch repair-deficient cancer. Sample: peripheral blood, taken around 60 weeks after starting pembrolizumab. In nucleotides, the CDR3 is TGTGCCAGCAGGTCGACTAGCGGGAGAATCCGTGATACGCAGTATTTT. It encodes CASRSTSGRIRDTQYF.